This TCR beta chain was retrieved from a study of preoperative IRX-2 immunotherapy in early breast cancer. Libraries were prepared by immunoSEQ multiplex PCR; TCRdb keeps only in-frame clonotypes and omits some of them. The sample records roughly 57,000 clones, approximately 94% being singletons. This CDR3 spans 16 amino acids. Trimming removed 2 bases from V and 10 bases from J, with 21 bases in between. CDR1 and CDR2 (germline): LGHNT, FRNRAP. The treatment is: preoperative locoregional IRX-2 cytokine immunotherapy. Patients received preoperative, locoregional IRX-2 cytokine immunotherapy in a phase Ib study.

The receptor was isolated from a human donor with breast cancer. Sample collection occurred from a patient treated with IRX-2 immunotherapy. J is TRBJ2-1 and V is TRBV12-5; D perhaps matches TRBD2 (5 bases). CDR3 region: CASGLITRTPPPEQFF. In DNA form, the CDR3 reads TGTGCTAGTGGTTTGATTACCCGGACTCCCCCCCCCGAGCAGTTCTTC.